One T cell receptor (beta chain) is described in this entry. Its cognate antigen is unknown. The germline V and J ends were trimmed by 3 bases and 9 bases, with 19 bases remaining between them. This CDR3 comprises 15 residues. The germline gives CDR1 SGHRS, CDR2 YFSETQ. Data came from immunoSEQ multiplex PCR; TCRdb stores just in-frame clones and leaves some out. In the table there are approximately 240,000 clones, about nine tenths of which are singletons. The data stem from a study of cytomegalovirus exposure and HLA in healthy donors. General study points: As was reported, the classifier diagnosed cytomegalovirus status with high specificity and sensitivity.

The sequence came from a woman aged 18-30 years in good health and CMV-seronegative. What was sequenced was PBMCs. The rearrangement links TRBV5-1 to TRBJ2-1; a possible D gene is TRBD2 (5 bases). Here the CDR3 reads CASSSQRPLHGEQFF. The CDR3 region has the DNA TGCGCCAGCAGCTCCCAGCGGCCCCTACACGGTGAGCAGTTCTTC.